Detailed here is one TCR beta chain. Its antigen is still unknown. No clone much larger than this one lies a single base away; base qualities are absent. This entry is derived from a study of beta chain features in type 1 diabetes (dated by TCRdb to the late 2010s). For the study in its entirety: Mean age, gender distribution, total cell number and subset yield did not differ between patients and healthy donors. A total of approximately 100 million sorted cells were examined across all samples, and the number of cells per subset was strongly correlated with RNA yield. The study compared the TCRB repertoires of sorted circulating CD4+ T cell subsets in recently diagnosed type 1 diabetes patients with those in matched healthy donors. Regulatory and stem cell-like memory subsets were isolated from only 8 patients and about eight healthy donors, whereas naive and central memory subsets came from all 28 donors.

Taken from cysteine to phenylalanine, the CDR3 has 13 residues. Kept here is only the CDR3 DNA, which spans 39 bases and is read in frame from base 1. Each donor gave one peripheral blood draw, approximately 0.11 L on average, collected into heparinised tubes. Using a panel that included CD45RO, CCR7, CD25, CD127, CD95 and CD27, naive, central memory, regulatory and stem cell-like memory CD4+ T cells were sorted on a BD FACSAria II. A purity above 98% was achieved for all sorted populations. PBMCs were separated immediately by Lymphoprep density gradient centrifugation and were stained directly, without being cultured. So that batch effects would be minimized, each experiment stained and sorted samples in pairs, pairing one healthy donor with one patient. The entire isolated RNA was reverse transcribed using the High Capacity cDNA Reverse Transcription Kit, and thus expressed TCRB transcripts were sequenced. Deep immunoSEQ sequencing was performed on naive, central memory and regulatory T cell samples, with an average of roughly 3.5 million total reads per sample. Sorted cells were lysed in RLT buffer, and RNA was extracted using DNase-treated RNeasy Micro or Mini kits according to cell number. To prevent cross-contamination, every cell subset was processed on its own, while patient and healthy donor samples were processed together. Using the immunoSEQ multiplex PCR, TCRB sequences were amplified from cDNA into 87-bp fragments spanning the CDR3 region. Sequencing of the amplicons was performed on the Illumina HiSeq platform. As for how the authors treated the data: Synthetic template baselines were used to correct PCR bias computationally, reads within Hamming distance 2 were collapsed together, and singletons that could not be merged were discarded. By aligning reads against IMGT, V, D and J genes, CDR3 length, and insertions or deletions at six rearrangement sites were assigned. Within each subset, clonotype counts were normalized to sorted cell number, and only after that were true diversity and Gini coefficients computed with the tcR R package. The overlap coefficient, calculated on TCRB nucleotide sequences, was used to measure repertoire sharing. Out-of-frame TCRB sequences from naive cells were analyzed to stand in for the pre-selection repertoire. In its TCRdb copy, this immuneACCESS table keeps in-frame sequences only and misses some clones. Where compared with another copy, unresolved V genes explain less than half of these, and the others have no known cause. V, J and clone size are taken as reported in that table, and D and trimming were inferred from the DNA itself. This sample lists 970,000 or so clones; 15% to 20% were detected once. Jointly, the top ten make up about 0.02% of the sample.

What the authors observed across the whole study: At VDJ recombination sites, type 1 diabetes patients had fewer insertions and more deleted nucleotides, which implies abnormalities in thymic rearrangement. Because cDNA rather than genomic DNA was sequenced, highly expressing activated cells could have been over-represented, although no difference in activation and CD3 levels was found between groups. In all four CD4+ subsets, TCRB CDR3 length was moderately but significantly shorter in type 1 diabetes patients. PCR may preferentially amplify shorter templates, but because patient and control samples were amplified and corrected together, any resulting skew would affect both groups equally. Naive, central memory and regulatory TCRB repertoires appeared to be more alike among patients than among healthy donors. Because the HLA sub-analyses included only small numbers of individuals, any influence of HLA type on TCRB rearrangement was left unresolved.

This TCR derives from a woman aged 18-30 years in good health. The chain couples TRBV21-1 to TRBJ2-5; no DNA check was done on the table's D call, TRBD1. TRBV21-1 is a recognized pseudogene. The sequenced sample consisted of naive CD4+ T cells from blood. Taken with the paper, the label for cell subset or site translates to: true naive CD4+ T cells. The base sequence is TGTGCCCGATTGGGGCAGGGGGCTTGGACCCAGTACTTC. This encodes CARLGQGAWTQYF.